These 6 T cell receptor beta chains were sequenced from one sample in a study of cytomegalovirus exposure and HLA in healthy donors. Vbeta (60) and Jbeta (13) primers were used in the PCR. Data came from immunoSEQ multiplex PCR; TCRdb stores just in-frame clones and leaves some out. The top ten hold around a sixth of the sample, which has fewer than 250,000 clones, 70% to 80% seen once. The sequenced sample was PBMCs. The receptors were sampled from a man aged 40-55 years in good health and CMV-seronegative.

The chain couples TRBV9 to TRBJ1-2; 8 nucleotides match TRBD1. V lost 1 base and J lost 4; bases outside the gene matches: 6. The germline V gene has CDR1 SGDLS and CDR2 YYNGEE. The CDR3 loop spans 15 amino acids. The CDR3 loop reads CASSVRAGGTYGYTF. The DNA of the CDR3 is TGTGCCAGCAGCGTAAGGGCAGGGGGCACCTATGGCTACACCTTC.

This chain connects TRBV2 to TRBJ2-1; 10 bases align to TRBD2. After removal of 4 bases from V and 4 bases from J, the junction contained 4 bases not matched to a gene. This CDR3 contains 15 residues. In germline, CDR1 is SNHLY, CDR2 FYNNEI. CDR3 in DNA: TGTGCCAGCAGTGCGGGACTAGCGACATACAATGAGCAGTTCTTC. Its translation: CASSAGLATYNEQFF.

The chain is built from TRBV6-1 and TRBJ1-2; TRBD1 is a possible D gene (5 bases). V gave up 8 bases and J gave up 5 bases, with 21 bases separating them. The germline V gene has CDR1 MNHNS and CDR2 SASEGT. The CDR3 totals 15 residues. The DNA for the CDR3 is TGTGCCAGCTGGCTATCTGTGACAGTCCCTTATGGCTACACCTTC. This codes for CASWLSVTVPYGYTF.

This clone was detected only once. The chain joins TRBV4-3 to TRBJ2-3, with TRBD2 identical over 9 bases. In germline, CDR1 is LGHNA, CDR2 YSLEER. The CDR3 covers 15 residues. Germline trimming cut 2 bases from V and 5 bases from J; bases unmatched to any gene: 5. CDR3 DNA sequence: TGCGCCAGCAGCCAACGGGGACTAGCAGTAGATACGCAGTATTTT. It is translated as CASSQRGLAVDTQYF.

The chain combines TRBV7-9 with TRBJ1-4; TRBD1 aligns across 7 bases. The CDR3 has 14 amino acids. Germline values: CDR1 SEHNR, CDR2 FQNEAQ (reference sequence). Trimming cost V 1 base and J 7 bases; bases outside gene matches: 3. CDR3 sequence: CASSLVTGLEKLFF. The CDR3 DNA sequence: TGTGCCAGCAGCTTAGTGACAGGGCTTGAAAAACTGTTTTTT.

The V gene is TRBV7-3, the J gene TRBJ2-3; 7 nucleotides align to TRBD1. In germline, CDR1 is SGHTA, CDR2 FQGTGA. V was clipped by 8 bases and J by 5 bases; unmatched bases: 10. The CDR3 spans 14 residues. The CDR3 reads CASRRGGAEDTQYF. In DNA form, the CDR3 reads TGTGCCAGCCGGAGAGGGGGCGCGGAAGATACGCAGTATTTT.